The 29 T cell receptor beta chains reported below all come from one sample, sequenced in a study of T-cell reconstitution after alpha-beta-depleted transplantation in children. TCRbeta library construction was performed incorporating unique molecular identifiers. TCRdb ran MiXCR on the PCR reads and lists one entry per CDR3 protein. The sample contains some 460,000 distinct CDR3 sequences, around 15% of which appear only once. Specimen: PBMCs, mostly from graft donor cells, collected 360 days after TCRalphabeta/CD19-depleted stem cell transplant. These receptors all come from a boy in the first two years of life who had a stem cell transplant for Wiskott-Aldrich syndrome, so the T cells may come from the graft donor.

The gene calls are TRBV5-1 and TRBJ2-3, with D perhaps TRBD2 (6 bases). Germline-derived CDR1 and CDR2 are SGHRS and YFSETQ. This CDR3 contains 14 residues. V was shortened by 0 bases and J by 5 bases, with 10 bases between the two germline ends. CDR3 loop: CASSLVGGLDTQYF. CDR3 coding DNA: TGCGCCAGCAGCTTGGTGGGGGGACTAGATACGCAGTATTTT. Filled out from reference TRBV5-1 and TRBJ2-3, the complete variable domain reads KAGVTQTPRYLIKTRGQQVTLSCSPISGHRSVSWYQQTPGQGLQFLFEYFSETQRNKGNFPGRFSGRQFSNSRSEMNVSTLELGDSALYLCASSLVGGLDTQYFGPGTRLTVL.

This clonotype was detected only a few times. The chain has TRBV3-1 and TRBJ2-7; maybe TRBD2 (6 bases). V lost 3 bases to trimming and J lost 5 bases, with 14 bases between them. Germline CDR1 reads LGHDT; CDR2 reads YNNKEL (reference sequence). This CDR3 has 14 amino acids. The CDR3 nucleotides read TGTGCCAGCAGCCAGGGGGACTGGCGGGACGAGCAGTACTTC. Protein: CASSQGDWRDEQYF.

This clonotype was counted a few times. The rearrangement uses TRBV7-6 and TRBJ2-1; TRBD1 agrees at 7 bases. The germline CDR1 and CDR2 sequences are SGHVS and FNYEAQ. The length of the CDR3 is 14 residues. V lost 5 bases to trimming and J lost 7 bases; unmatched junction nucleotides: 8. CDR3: CASSPSRQGNEQFF. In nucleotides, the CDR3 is TGTGCCAGCAGCCCCTCCCGACAGGGTAATGAGCAGTTCTTC.

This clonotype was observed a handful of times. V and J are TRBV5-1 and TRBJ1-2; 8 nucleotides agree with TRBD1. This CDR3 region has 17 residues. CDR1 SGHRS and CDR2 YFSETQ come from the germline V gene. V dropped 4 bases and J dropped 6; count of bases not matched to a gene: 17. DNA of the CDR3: TGCGCCAGCAGCCTAGGACAGGGCGTCGCATTAGGGGATGGCTACACCTTC. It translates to CASSLGQGVALGDGYTF.

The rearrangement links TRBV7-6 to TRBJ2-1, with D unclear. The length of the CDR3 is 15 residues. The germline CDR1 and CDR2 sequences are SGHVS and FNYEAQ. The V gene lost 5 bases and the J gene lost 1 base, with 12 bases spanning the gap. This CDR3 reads CASSPQHRSYNEQFF. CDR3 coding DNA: TGTGCCAGCAGCCCTCAACACCGGTCCTACAATGAGCAGTTCTTC.

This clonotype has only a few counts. The CDR3 region is CASSSHRGWGYSNQPQHF. CDR3 nucleotides: TGTGCCAGCAGCTCCCACAGGGGATGGGGTTATAGCAATCAGCCCCAGCATTTT. The chain is built from TRBV5-6 and TRBJ1-5, with TRBD1 matching over 7 bases. Germline assignment: CDR1 SGHDT and CDR2 YYEEEE. The CDR3 spans 18 residues. Germline trimming cut 3 bases from V and 0 bases from J; bases unmatched to any gene: 12. The complete variable domain, with remaining parts taken from reference TRBV5-6 and TRBJ1-5, reads DAGVTQSPTHLIKTRGQQVTLRCSPKSGHDTVSWYQQALGQGPQFIFQYYEEEERQRGNFPDRFSGHQFPNYSSELNVNALLLGDSALYLCASSSHRGWGYSNQPQHFGDGTRLSIL.

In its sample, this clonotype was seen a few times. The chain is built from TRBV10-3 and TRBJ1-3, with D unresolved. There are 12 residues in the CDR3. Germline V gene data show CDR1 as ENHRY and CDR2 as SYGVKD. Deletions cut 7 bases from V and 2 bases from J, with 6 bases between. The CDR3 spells CAIKPAGNTIYF. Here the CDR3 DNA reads TGTGCCATCAAGCCAGCTGGAAACACCATATATTTT.

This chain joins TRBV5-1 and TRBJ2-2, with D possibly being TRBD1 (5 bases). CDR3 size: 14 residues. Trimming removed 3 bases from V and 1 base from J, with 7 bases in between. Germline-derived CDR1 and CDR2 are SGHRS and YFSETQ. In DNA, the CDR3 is TGCGCCAGCAGCTCCCAGGGGAACACCGGGGAGCTGTTTTTT. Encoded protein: CASSSQGNTGELFF.

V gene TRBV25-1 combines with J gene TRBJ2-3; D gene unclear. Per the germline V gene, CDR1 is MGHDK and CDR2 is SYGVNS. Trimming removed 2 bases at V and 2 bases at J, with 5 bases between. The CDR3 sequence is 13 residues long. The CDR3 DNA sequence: TGTGCCAGCAGTGAACAGAACACAGATACGCAGTATTTT. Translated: CASSEQNTDTQYF.

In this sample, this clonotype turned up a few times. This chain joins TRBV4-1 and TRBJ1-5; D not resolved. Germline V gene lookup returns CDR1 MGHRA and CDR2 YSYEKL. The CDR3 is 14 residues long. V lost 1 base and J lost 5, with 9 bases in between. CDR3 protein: CASSQVPWDQPQHF. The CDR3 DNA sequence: TGCGCCAGCAGCCAAGTCCCCTGGGATCAGCCCCAGCATTTT.

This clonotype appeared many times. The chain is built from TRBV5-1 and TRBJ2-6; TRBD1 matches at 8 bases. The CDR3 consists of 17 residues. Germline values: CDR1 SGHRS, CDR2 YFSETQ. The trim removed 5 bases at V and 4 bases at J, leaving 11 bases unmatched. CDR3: CASREHRGSAGANVLTF. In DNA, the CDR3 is TGCGCCAGCAGGGAACACAGGGGGTCTGCAGGGGCCAACGTCCTGACTTTC.

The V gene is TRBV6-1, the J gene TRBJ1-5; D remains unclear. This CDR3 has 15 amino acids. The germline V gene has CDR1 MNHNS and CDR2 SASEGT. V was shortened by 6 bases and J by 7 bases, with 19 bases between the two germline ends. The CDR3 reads CASRTFSGPGQPQHF. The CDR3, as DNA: TGTGCCAGCAGAACTTTTTCTGGCCCGGGCCAGCCCCAGCATTTT.

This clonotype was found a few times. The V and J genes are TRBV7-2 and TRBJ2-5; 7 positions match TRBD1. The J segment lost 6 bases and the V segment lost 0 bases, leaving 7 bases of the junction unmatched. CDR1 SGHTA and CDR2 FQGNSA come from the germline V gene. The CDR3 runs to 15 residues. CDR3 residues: CASSLATGPGKTQYF. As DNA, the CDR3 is TGTGCCAGCAGCTTAGCGACAGGGCCTGGGAAGACCCAGTACTTC.

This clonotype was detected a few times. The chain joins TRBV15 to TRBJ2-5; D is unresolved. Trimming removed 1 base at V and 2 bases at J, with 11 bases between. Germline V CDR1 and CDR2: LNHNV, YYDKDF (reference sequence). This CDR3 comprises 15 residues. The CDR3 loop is CATSRGGGQQETQYF. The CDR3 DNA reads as TGTGCCACCAGCAGAGGAGGCGGTCAGCAAGAGACCCAGTACTTC.

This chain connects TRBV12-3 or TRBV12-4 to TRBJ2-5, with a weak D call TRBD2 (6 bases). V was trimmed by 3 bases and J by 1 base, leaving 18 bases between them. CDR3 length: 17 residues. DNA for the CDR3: TGTGCCAGCAGTTTCCAAAGGGGAGGCAGAATCCAAGAGACCCAGTACTTC. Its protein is CASSFQRGGRIQETQYF.

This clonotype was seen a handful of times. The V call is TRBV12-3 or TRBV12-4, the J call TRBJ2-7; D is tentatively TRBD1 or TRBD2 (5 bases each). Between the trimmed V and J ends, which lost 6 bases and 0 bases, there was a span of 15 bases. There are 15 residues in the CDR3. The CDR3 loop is CASSRRDGYSYEQYF. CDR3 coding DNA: TGTGCCAGCAGCCGCCGGGACGGCTACTCCTACGAGCAGTACTTC.

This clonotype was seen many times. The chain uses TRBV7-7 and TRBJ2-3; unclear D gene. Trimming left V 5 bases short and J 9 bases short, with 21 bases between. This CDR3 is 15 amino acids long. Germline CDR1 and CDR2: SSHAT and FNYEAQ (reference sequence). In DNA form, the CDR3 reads TGTGCCAGCAGCCGTTCCTACCTTAGGTTACCAACGCAGTATTTT. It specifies CASSRSYLRLPTQYF.

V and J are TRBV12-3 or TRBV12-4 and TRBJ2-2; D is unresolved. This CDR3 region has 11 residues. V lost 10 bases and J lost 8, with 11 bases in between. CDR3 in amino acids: CATRTAGELFF. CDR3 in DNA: TGTGCCACCAGAACGGCAGGGGAGCTGTTTTTT.

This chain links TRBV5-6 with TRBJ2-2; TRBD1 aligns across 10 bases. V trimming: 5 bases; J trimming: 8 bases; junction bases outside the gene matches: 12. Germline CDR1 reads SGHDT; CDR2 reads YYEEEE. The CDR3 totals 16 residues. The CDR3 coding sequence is TGTGCCAGCAGGACGTACCGGGACAGGGGAGAGGGGGAGCTGTTTTTT. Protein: CASRTYRDRGEGELFF.

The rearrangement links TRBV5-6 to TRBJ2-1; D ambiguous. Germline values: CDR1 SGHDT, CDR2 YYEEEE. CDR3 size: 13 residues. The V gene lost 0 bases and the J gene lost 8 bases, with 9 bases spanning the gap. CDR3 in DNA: TGTGCCAGCAGCTTGGGAGGACGGGATGAGCAGTTCTTC. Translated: CASSLGGRDEQFF.

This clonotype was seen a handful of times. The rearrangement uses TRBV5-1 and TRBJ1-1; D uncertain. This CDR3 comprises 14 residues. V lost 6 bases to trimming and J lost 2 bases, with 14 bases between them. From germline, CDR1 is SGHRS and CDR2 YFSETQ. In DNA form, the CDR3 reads TGCGCCAGCACCGCGGGTTCGAGAAACACTGAAGCTTTCTTT. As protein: CASTAGSRNTEAFF.

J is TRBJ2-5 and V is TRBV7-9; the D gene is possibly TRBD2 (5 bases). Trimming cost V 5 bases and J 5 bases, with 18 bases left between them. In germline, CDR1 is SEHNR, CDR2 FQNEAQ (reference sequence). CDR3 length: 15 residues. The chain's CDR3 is CASSPRAWRKETQYF. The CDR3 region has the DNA TGTGCCAGCAGCCCGAGAGCATGGAGGAAGGAGACCCAGTACTTC.

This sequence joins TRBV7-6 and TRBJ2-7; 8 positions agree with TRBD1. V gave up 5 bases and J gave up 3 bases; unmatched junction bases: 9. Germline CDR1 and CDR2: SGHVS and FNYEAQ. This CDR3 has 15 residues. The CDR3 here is CASSQGARMDYEQYF. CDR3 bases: TGTGCCAGCAGCCAGGGGGCCCGGATGGACTACGAGCAGTACTTC.

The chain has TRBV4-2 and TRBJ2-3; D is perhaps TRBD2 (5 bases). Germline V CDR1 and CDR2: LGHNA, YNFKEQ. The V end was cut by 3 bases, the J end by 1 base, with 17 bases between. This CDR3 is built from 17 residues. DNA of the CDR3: TGTGCCAGCAGCCAGGCCCTACGGGAAAAGGGCACAGATACGCAGTATTTT. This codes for CASSQALREKGTDTQYF.

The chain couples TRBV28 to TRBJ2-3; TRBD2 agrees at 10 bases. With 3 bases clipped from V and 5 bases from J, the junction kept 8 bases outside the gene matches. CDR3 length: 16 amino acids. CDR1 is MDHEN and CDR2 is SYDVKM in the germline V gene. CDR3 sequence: CASSFSGGAKGDTQYF. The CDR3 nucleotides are TGTGCCAGCAGTTTCAGCGGGGGGGCCAAGGGAGATACGCAGTATTTT.

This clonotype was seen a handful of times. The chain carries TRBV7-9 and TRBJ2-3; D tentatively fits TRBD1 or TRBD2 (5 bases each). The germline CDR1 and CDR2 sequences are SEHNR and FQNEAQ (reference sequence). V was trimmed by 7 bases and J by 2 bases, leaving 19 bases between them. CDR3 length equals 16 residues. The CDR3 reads CASNSGERTPTDTQYF. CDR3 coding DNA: TGTGCCAGCAACTCCGGGGAGCGGACACCCACAGATACGCAGTATTTT.

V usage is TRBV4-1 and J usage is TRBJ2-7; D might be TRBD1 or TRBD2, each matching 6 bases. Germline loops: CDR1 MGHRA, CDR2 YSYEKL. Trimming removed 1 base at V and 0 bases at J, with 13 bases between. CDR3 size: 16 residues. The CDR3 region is CASSQVTGRSSYEQYF. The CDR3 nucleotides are TGCGCCAGCAGCCAAGTTACAGGGAGGAGCTCCTACGAGCAGTACTTC.

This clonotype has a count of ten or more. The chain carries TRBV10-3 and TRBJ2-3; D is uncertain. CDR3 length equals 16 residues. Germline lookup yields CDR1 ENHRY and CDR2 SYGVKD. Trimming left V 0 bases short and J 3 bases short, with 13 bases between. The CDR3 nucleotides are TGTGCCATCAGTGAGTCTTTCGTAGAGTCTACAGATACGCAGTATTTT. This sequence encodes CAISESFVESTDTQYF.

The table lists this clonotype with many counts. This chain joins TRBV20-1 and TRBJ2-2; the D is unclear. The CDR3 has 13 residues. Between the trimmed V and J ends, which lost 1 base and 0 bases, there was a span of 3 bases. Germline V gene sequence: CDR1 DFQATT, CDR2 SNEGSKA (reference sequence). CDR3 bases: TGCAGTGCTAGAGTGGCGAACACCGGGGAGCTGTTTTTT. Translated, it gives CSARVANTGELFF.